What follows are 13 T cell receptor beta chains derived from one specimen sequenced in a study of T cell changes during pregnancy in multiple sclerosis. TCRdb keeps only in-frame clones here, not all; method: immunoSEQ multiplex PCR. The table lists roughly 100,000 clones, around 94% of them singletons. The sample was peripheral blood, taken after pregnancy. The receptors were sampled from a female donor with multiple sclerosis, enrolled in a pregnancy study.

This chain joins TRBV5-1 and TRBJ1-2; TRBD1 might be the D (6 bases). Trimming removed 4 bases from V and 1 base from J, with 11 bases in between. Looked up from germline, CDR1 is SGHRS and CDR2 is YFSETQ. The CDR3 is made up of 14 amino acids. The CDR3 DNA sequence: TGCGCCAGCAGCCCACGGACAGATAACTATGGCTACACCTTC. Protein sequence: CASSPRTDNYGYTF. The full variable domain, its missing parts supplied by reference TRBV5-1 and TRBJ1-2, is KAGVTQTPRYLIKTRGQQVTLSCSPISGHRSVSWYQQTPGQGLQFLFEYFSETQRNKGNFPGRFSGRQFSNSRSEMNVSTLELGDSALYLCASSPRTDNYGYTFGSGTRLTVV.

The gene calls are TRBV15 and TRBJ2-7, with D perhaps TRBD2 (6 bases). The CDR3 sequence is 14 residues long. Trimming left V 5 bases short and J 6 bases short, with 17 bases between. Germline CDR1 LNHNV, CDR2 YYDKDF (reference sequence). This CDR3 is CATSPLWGVGEQYF. The CDR3 bases are TGTGCCACCAGCCCCCTTTGGGGGGTGGGCGAGCAGTACTTC.

This rearrangement joins TRBV6-5 to TRBJ1-5; D call uncertain. Germline values: CDR1 MNHEY, CDR2 SVGAGI. This CDR3 spans 15 amino acids. V lost 4 bases, J lost 7 bases, and 17 bases lay in between. CDR3 region: CASSSLEEGGQPQHF. CDR3 sequence (DNA): TGTGCCAGCAGTTCGCTTGAGGAGGGAGGCCAGCCCCAGCATTTT.

The chain carries TRBV11-2 and TRBJ2-4; TRBD1 matches at 7 bases. Germline loops: CDR1 SGHAT, CDR2 FQNNGV. The CDR3 is 13 residues long. V lost 0 bases and J lost 9; bases outside the gene matches: 2. CDR3 amino acids: CASSLEGTVIQYF. CDR3 DNA: TGTGCCAGCAGCTTAGAAGGGACAGTCATTCAGTACTTC.

The chain joins TRBV5-4 to TRBJ1-4; TRBD1 agrees at 9 bases. Germline CDR1 is SGHNT and CDR2 is YYREEE (reference sequence). V lost 3 bases to trimming and J lost 7 bases; unmatched junction nucleotides: 13. This CDR3 is 17 amino acids long. This CDR3 reads CASSSGHNRGPSEKLFF. DNA for the CDR3: TGTGCCAGCAGCTCGGGCCACAACAGGGGGCCATCTGAAAAACTGTTTTTT. Combining the CDR3 with reference TRBV5-4 and TRBJ1-4 gives the whole variable domain ETGVTQSPTHLIKTRGQQVTLRCSSQSGHNTVSWYQQALGQGPQFIFQYYREEENGRGNFPPRFSGLQFPNYSSELNVNALELDDSALYLCASSSGHNRGPSEKLFFGSGTQLSVL.

This sequence joins TRBV30 and TRBJ1-4, with 7 nucleotides matching TRBD1. Germline V lookup: CDR1 GTSNPN, CDR2 SVGIG (reference sequence). After removal of 2 bases from V and 8 bases from J, the junction contained 17 bases not matched to a gene. The CDR3 runs to 17 residues. CDR3 sequence reads: CAWSPTGAGILREKLFF. CDR3 DNA sequence: TGTGCCTGGAGTCCTACAGGGGCAGGGATATTAAGGGAAAAACTGTTTTTT.

The chain employs TRBV2 and TRBJ1-2; 7 bases are shared with TRBD1. Germline CDR1 is SNHLY and CDR2 is FYNNEI. After removal of 5 bases from V and 4 bases from J, the junction contained 10 bases not matched to a gene. The length of the CDR3 is 15 residues. The CDR3 here is CASSPPWGQSYGYTF. The CDR3 DNA follows: TGTGCCAGCAGTCCTCCCTGGGGACAGTCCTATGGCTACACCTTC. The full variable domain, rest sourced from reference TRBV2 and TRBJ1-2, is EPEVTQTPSHQVTQMGQEVILRCVPISNHLYFYWYRQILGQKVEFLVSFYNNEISEKSEIFDDQFSVERPDGSNFTLKIRSTKLEDSAMYFCASSPPWGQSYGYTFGSGTRLTVV.

The chain recombines TRBV28 with TRBJ1-5; D unclear. Trimming left V 2 bases short and J 7 bases short, with 12 bases between. CDR3 length: 14 residues. The V gene's germline CDR1 is MDHEN and CDR2 SYDVKM. The CDR3 sequence is CASSLGRARQPQHF. The CDR3 DNA reads as TGTGCCAGCAGTTTAGGTCGCGCGCGGCAGCCCCAGCATTTT. Together with reference TRBV28 and TRBJ1-5, the CDR3 gives the full variable domain: DVKVTQSSRYLVKRTGEKVFLECVQDMDHENMFWYRQDPGLGLRLIYFSYDVKMKEKGDIPEGYSVSREKKERFSLILESASTNQTSMYLCASSLGRARQPQHFGDGTRLSIL.

V gene TRBV5-5 combines with J gene TRBJ1-1; the match to TRBD1 covers 8 bases. There are 14 residues in the CDR3. Germline lookup yields CDR1 SGHKS and CDR2 YYEKEE (reference sequence). After removal of 4 bases from V and 6 bases from J, the junction contained 8 bases not matched to a gene. CDR3 loop: CASSTTGGRAEAFF. CDR3 in DNA: TGTGCCAGCAGCACTACAGGGGGGAGGGCTGAAGCTTTCTTT.

This chain links TRBV5-1 with TRBJ2-7, with 9 bases matching TRBD2. This CDR3 region has 15 residues. V lost 0 bases to trimming and J lost 2 bases; unmatched junction nucleotides: 3. Germline V CDR1 and CDR2: SGHRS, YFSETQ. The CDR3 is CASSLETSGPYEQYF. The CDR3 DNA sequence: TGCGCCAGCAGCTTGGAAACTAGCGGGCCCTACGAGCAGTACTTC.

This clone was detected once. This chain links TRBV29-1 with TRBJ2-3, with 8 bases matching TRBD2. V gave up 1 base and J gave up 5 bases; unmatched junction bases: 2. CDR3 size: 13 residues. Germline CDR1 reads SQVTM; CDR2 reads ANQGSEA. CDR3 bases: TGCAGCGTTGAAGCCGGGAGGGGAGATACGCAGTATTTT. Translated: CSVEAGRGDTQYF.

This rearrangement joins TRBV28 to TRBJ2-7; tentative D call: TRBD1 (6 bases). From germline, CDR1 is MDHEN and CDR2 SYDVKM. The germline V and J ends were trimmed by 6 bases and 3 bases, with 15 bases remaining between them. This CDR3 comprises 14 residues. The CDR3 region has the DNA TGTGCCAGCAGCCGAAACCCGACAGGCTACGAGCAGTACTTC. It yields the protein CASSRNPTGYEQYF.

The chain has TRBV4-2 and TRBJ2-2; 8 bases fit TRBD2. This CDR3 has 18 amino acids. Germline V lookup: CDR1 LGHNA, CDR2 YNFKEQ. With 0 bases clipped from V and 0 bases from J, the junction kept 6 bases outside the gene matches. In DNA form, the CDR3 reads TGTGCCAGCAGCCAAGAGTTAGCGGGGTTGACGAACACCGGGGAGCTGTTTTTT. It is translated as CASSQELAGLTNTGELFF.